This T cell receptor (beta chain) was sequenced in a study of CD8 T cells in ankylosing spondylitis. Study observations and caveats: Ankylosing spondylitis blood appeared to carry a characteristic TCR beta motif of roughly eight highly homologous variants. Matched synovial fluid from ankylosing spondylitis patients was reported to be enriched for disease-linked clones. A CD8+ phenotype characterized the disease-linked clones, which were relatively rare in peripheral blood.

The CDR3 loop spans 16 amino acids. Germline V gives CDR1 MGHDK, CDR2 SYGVNS. Trimming cost V 5 bases and J 5 bases; bases outside gene matches: 6. Notes on this clonotype: Its cognate antigen is unknown.

TCRdb reprocessed the 5' RACE reads via MiXCR and lists one record per CDR3 protein. This sample has some 400,000 distinct CDR3 sequences; around 24% occur once, and the top ten carry roughly a sixth. The receptor's source is a male donor with ankylosing spondylitis. This sequence joins TRBV25-1 and TRBJ2-2; TRBD2 matches 12 bases. The sequencing input was blood, either unsorted or a sorted T cell fraction (not recorded which). As DNA, the CDR3 is TGTGCCAGCAGTCAGCTAGCGGGAGGGTGGACCGGGGAGCTGTTTTTT. Translation: CASSQLAGGWTGELFF.